The TCR beta chain described here comes from a study of a mutant IDH1 vaccine in newly diagnosed glioma. Across the whole study: Before enrollment, patients got radiotherapy alone, temozolomide alone, or mostly the combination.

Method: immunoSEQ multiplex PCR; TCRdb's copy keeps in-frame clones and lacks some. The table has approximately 36,000 clones, roughly three quarters seen once. Trimming took 5 bases from V and 0 from J, leaving 6 bases between them. Per the germline V gene, CDR1 is SGHRS and CDR2 is YFSETQ. This CDR3 is built from 13 residues. The sample's time point: baseline, week 1 (first vaccination visit). Indicated treatment: pre-vaccination baseline after standard-of-care therapy. The V gene is TRBV5-1, the J gene TRBJ2-1; D remains ambiguous. Specimen: PBMCs, collected from a glioma patient treated with radiotherapy, temozolomide or both. This clonotype originated in a man aged 40-55 years with glioma. Some clones in this sample may be carry-over from other donors' samples. CDR3 nucleotides: TGCGCCAGCAGTGCTAGCTCCTACAATGAGCAGTTCTTC. Translated, it gives CASSASSYNEQFF.